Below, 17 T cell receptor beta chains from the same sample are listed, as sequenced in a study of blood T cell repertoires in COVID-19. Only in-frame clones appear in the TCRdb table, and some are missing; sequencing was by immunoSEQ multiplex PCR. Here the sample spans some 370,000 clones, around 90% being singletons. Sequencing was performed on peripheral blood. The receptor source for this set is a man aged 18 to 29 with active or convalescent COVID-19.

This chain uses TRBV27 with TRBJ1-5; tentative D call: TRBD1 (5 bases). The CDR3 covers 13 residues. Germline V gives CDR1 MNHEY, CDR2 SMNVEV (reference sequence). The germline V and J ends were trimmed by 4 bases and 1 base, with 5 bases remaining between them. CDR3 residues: CASSSGSNQPQHF. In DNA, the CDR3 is TGTGCCAGCAGTTCAGGGAGCAATCAGCCCCAGCATTTT.

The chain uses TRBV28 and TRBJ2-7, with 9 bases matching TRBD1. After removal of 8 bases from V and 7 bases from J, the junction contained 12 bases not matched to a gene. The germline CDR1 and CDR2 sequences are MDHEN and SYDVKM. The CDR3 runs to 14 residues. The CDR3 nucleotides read TGTGCCAGCGCGCCGGGACAGGGATCTACGGAGCAGTACTTC. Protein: CASAPGQGSTEQYF.

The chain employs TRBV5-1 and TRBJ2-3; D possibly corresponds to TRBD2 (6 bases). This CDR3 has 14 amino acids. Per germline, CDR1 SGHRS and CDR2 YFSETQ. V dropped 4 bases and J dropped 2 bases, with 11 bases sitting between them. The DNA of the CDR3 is TGCGCCAGCAGCCAAGCGGGCGTCACAGATACGCAGTATTTT. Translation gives CASSQAGVTDTQYF.

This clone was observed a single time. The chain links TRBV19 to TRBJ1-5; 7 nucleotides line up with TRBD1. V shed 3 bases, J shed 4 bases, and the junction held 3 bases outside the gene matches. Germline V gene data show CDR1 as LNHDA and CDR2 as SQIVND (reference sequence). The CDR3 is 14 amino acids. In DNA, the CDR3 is TGTGCCAGTAGTATGGGACAGAGGAATCAGCCCCAGCATTTT. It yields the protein CASSMGQRNQPQHF.

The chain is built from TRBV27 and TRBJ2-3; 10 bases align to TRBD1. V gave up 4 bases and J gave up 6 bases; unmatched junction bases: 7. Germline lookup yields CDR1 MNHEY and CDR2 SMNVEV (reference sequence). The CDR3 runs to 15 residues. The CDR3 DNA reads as TGTGCCAGCAGTTCTCGCGGACAGGGGGGTGATACGCAGTATTTT. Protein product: CASSSRGQGGDTQYF.

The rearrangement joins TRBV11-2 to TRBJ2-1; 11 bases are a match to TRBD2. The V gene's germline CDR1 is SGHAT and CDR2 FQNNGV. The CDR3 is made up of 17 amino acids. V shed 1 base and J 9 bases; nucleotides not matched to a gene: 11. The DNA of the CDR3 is TGTGCCAGCAGCTTAGCCTTTACTAGCGGGAGATCGCCTGAGCAGTTCTTC. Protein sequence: CASSLAFTSGRSPEQFF.

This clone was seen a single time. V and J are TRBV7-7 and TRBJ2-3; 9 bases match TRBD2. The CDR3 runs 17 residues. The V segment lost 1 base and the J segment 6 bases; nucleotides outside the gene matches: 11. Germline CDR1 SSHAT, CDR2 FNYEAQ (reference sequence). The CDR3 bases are TGTGCCAGCAGCTTAGACTCAGCGGGGGGCCCATCGGATACGCAGTATTTT. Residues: CASSLDSAGGPSDTQYF.

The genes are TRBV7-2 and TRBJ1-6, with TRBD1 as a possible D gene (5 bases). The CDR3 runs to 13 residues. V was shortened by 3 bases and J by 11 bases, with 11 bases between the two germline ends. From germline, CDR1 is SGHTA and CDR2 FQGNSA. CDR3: CASSFGYRTPLHF. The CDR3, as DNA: TGTGCCAGCAGCTTCGGCTACAGGACACCCCTCCACTTT. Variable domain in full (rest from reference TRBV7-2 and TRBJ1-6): GAGVSQSPSNKVTEKGKDVELRCDPISGHTALYWYRQSLGQGLEFLIYFQGNSAPDKSGLPSDRFSAERTGGSVSTLTIQRTQQEDSAVYLCASSFGYRTPLHFGNGTRLTVT.

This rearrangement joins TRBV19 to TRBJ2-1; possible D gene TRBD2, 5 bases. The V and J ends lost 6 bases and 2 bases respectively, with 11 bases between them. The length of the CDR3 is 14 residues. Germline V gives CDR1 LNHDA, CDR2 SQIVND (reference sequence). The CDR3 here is CASRTSGAYNEQFF. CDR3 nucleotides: TGTGCCAGTAGGACCAGCGGAGCCTACAATGAGCAGTTCTTC.

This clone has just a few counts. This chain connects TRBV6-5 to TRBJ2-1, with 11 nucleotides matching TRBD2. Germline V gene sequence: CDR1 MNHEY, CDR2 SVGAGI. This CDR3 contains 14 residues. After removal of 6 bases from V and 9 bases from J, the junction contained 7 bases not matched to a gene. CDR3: CASSQSLAGGEQFF. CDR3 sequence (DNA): TGTGCCAGCAGCCAATCTCTAGCGGGAGGTGAGCAGTTCTTC.

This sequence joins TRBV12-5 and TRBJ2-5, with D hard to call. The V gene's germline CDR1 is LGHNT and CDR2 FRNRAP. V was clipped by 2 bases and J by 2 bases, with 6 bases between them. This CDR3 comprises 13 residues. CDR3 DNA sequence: TGTGCTAGTGGTTTGAATCCTCAAGAGACCCAGTACTTC. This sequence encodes CASGLNPQETQYF.

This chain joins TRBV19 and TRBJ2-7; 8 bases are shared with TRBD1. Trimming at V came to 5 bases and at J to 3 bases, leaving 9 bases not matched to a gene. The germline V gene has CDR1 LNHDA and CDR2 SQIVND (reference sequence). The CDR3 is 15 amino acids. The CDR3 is CASSFGQGPFYEQYF. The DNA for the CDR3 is TGTGCCAGTAGTTTCGGACAGGGCCCATTCTACGAGCAGTACTTC.

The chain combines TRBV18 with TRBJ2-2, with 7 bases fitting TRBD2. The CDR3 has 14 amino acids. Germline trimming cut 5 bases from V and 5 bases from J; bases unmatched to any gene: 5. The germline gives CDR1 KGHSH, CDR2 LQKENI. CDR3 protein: CASSRSGGTGELFF. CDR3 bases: TGTGCCAGCTCAAGGTCGGGAGGAACCGGGGAGCTGTTTTTT.

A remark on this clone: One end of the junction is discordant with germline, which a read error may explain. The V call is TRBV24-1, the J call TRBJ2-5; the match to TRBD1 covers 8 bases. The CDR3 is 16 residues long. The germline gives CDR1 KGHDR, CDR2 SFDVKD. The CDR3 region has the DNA TGTGCCACCAGCGATTGGGTACAGGGGGTCCAAGAGACCCAGTACTTC. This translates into CATSDWVQGVQETQYF.

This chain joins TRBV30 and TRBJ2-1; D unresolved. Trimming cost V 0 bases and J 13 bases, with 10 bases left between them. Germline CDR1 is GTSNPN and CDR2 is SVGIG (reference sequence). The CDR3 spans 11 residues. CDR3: CAWSVGRSQFF. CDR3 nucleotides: TGTGCCTGGAGTGTAGGCCGGAGTCAGTTCTTC.

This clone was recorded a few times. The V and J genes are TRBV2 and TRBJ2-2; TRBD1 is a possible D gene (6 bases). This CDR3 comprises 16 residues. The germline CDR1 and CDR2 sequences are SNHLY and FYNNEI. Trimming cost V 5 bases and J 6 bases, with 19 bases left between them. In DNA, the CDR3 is TGTGCCAGCAGTAGGGTCGGCCAGGGGTACTCCGGGGAGCTGTTTTTT. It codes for CASSRVGQGYSGELFF.

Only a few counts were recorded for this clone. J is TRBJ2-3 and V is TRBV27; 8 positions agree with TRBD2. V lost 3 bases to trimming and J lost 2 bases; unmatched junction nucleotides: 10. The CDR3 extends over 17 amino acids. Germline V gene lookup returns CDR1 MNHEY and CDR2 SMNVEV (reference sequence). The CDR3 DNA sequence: TGTGCCAGCAGTTTGAGCGGGGGCCCTCGAGCCACAGATACGCAGTATTTT. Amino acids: CASSLSGGPRATDTQYF.